This entry is about one T cell receptor (beta chain). Its antigen is not known. The junction and the germline gene differ at one end; a read error may be behind it. After constant-region reverse-primer amplification, full-length variable regions underwent semi-nested PCR with Nested Universal Primer A. TCRdb reprocessed the 5' RACE reads with MiXCR, giving one entry per CDR3 protein. In the table there are more than 6,500 distinct CDR3 sequences, approximately 40% of which are singletons. CD4+CD45RO+CD25- cells were isolated as memory CD4+ T cells. The CDR3 consists of 12 residues. CDR1 is DFQATT and CDR2 is SNEGSKA in the germline V gene (reference sequence). Study results and limitations: The TCR gene usage of tumor memory CD4+ T cells clustered together with blood and lymph node memory CD4+ cells and with lymph node naive CD4+ cells. Tumor Treg TCRs overlapped most with tumor naive CD4+ cells.

Sequenced: tumor-infiltrating memory CD4+ T cells sorted from the breast tumor. Subset in this sample: memory CD4+ T cells, CD4+CD45RO+CD25-. The chain has TRBV20-1 and TRBJ2-2, with TRBD1 identical over 7 bases. The origin of this receptor is a female donor with breast cancer. The CDR3 here is CSETGNTGELLF. CDR3 coding DNA: TGCAGTGAGACAGGGAACACCGGGGAGCTGCTTTTT.